The subject of this entry is one T cell receptor beta chain. Its cognate antigen is unknown. Other DNA sequences of this sample code for an identical CDR3. Generated by immunoSEQ multiplex PCR, the TCRdb table keeps only in-frame clones and is missing some. The sample has some 75,000 clones, roughly 96% seen once. The data were taken from a study of cytomegalovirus exposure and HLA in healthy donors. Turning to the study itself: The 500 to 750 first-cohort repertoires and the roughly 120 validation repertoires shared the same platform, a later analysis reported. Findings and caveats of the study: For most TCR sequences rarity was the rule, although some public TCRs occurred in many donors.

The CDR3 has 13 residues. Germline V lookup: CDR1 SGHNT, CDR2 YYREEE (reference sequence). Trimming pared 0 bases from V and 4 bases from J, leaving 7 bases between. This TCR came from a young woman in good health and CMV-seronegative. The chain has TRBV5-4 and TRBJ1-1; D is perhaps TRBD1 (5 bases). Specimen: PBMCs. Here the CDR3 DNA reads TGTGCCAGCAGCTTGGGGGGGGGCACTGAAGCTTTCTTT. It encodes CASSLGGGTEAFF. Based on the CDR3 plus reference TRBV5-4 and TRBJ1-1, the full variable domain is ETGVTQSPTHLIKTRGQQVTLRCSSQSGHNTVSWYQQALGQGPQFIFQYYREEENGRGNFPPRFSGLQFPNYSSELNVNALELDDSALYLCASSLGGGTEAFFGQGTRLTVV.